This T cell receptor (beta chain) originates from a study of chemoradiotherapy in HPV16-positive cancers. About the research overall: Candidate HPV-specific clones and shared TCR motifs came from a couple of HPV16-positive patients. Findings of the study overall: Non-HPV-specific T cells did not expand in tumors during treatment, whereas candidate HPV-specific clones and E7-related motifs did. Better recurrence-free survival went with HPV-responsive T-cell expansion in HPV16-positive patients. Only a couple of HPV16-positive patients supplied the functional HPV-specificity definition.

Sequencing used immunoSEQ multiplex PCR; TCRdb keeps in-frame clones, though not all of them. The table records 20,000 to 25,000 clones, about 87% of them present only once. As regards this clone: What it binds is not known.

V shed 0 bases and J shed 8 bases, with 13 bases lying between them. This CDR3 comprises 14 residues. Per germline, CDR1 LGHNA and CDR2 YNFKEQ. The chain has TRBV4-2 and TRBJ1-2; D unresolved. This clonotype was sampled from a human donor with HPV-associated anogenital cancer. Sequencing used blood, obtained from a patient who underwent chemoradiotherapy. The CDR3 region has the DNA TGTGCCAGCAGCCAAGATCGGGCAGCTGGGGGCTACACCTTC. Translated, it gives CASSQDRAAGGYTF.